This T cell receptor beta chain was captured by sequencing in a study of OX40 agonist ivuxolimab in advanced cancers. V lost 2 bases and J 5 bases, leaving 6 bases between the germline ends. From germline, CDR1 is GTSNPN and CDR2 SVGIG (reference sequence). The CDR3 runs to 12 residues. Patients with autoimmune history or systemic immunosuppression were excluded. Assay used: immunoSEQ multiplex PCR; TCRdb lists only in-frame clones, some missing. The sample yields 52,000 or so clones, 84% seen once. The genes are TRBV30 and TRBJ2-2, with D perhaps matching TRBD2 (6 bases). The specimen comprised CD4+ or CD8+ T cells sorted from blood, sampled in a trial of the OX40 agonist ivuxolimab. This clonotype was sampled from an adult with an advanced solid tumor such as melanoma, head and neck, liver or kidney cancer. CDR3 DNA sequence: TGTGCCTGGAGTCGGGAGACCGGGGAGCTGTTTTTT. Its translation is CAWSRETGELFF.